The TCR beta chain described here comes from a study of T cells after yellow fever vaccination (dated by TCRdb to about 2019). Some background on the complete study: The SMART-Seq v4 Ultra Low Input RNA kit was used to prepare libraries from fractions with low cell numbers. To follow T-cell clones before and after both primary and booster YFV17D yellow fever vaccination, bulk TCR alpha and beta repertoires underwent longitudinal sequencing. The cohort comprised two healthy male donors, one aged 18 to 30 and one aged 30 to 39 years. Blood was collected at multiple timepoints before and after primary and secondary immunization, and bulk PBMC replicates and cell subsets were isolated.

This sample's treatment or condition label indicates: live attenuated yellow fever vaccine strain. PBMCs were isolated from peripheral blood using a standard Ficoll-Paque protocol. Dynabeads CD4 and CD8 positive selection kits were used to isolate CD4 and CD8 T-cell fractions. TriZol was used to extract RNA from bulk PBMCs, from CD4 and CD8 fractions, and from dextramer-positive and dextramer-negative fractions. This clonotype was observed at least ten times. Its binding antigen is unknown. Base qualities are not at hand, and no much larger clone is one base apart. V and J are truncated by 4 bases and 2 bases respectively, leaving an intervening sequence of 9 bases. The CDR3, from cysteine to phenylalanine, totals 14 residues. CDR3 DNA is the only sequence kept; it has 42 bases, read in frame from the first base. CDR1 SGHAT and CDR2 FQNNGV are derived from the germline V gene. TCR cDNA was synthesized by 5'RACE template switching, which introduced a universal primer site and unique molecular identifiers. Priming of cDNA synthesis was performed from both the TCR alpha and TCR beta constant segments. Library amplification used two PCR steps, and the second PCR step added sample barcodes and sequencing adapters. Sequencing of the libraries was done on either Illumina HiSeq 2500 (2x100 bp) or NovaSeq (2x150 bp). In the source study's methods: Reads were demultiplexed and collapsed into UMI consensus sequences with MIGEC, and V(D)J alignment was performed with MiXCR. Vaccine-responding clonotypes were identified with edgeR using replicate PBMC samples, with FDR below 0.01 and a log2 fold change above 5 up to day 15 being required. Each bulk clonotype was labeled CD4 or CD8 based on which sequenced repertoire, CD4 or CD8, contained the clonotype at higher abundance. TCRdb trimmed the raw reads at Q25, called clones with MiXCR and kept productive beta chains. Records with the same CDR3 protein are collapsed into one entry carrying the most frequent genes and DNA. V and J calls and clone size were set by TCRdb, not the authors. The sample profile shows about 75,000 distinct CDR3 sequences; under 9.5% of them were found once. Approximately 29% of the sample is held by the ten biggest clonotypes.

Here is what the overall study found, with its caveats: A small share of clonotypes was detected in both CD4 and CD8 compartments, with the overlap likely arising from convergent recombination. The secondary T-cell response was found to be weaker but faster than the primary response, with a peak reached on day 5 rather than on day 15. The study included only a couple of donors, which limits how far the findings can be generalized. Because abundant contaminating clonotypes from the bulk population could be contained in FACS-sorted repertoires, computational filtering was required. Most clones expanded after primary vaccination were re-detected after the booster (almost 97% of CD4 and about 88% of CD8), suggesting broad memory maintenance.

The TCR originated in a man between 18 and 35 years old who received the YFV17D yellow fever vaccine. The rearrangement joined TRBV11-2 to TRBJ2-1; too little of a D gene remains to name it. This specimen consisted of CD8+ T cells sorted from PBMCs, obtained less than 11 days after the first yellow fever vaccination. The nucleotide sequence is TGTGCCAGCAGCTCCGACGGAGCCTACAATGAGCAGTTCTTC. This codes for CASSSDGAYNEQFF.